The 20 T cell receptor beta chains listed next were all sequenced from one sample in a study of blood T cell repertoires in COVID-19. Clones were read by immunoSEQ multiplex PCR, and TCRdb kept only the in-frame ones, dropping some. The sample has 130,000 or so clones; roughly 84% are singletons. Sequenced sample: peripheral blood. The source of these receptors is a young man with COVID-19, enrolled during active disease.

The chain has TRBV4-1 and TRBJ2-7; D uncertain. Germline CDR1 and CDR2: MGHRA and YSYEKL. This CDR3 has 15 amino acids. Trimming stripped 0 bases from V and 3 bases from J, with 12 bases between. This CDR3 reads CASSQDMESFYEQYF. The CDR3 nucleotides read TGCGCCAGCAGCCAAGATATGGAGTCTTTCTACGAGCAGTACTTC.

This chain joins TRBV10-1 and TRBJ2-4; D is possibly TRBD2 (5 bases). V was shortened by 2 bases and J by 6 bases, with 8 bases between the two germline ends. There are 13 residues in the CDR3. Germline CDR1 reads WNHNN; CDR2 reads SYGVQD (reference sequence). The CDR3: CASSEGERNIQYF. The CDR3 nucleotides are TGCGCCAGCAGTGAGGGGGAGAGAAACATTCAGTACTTC.

CDR3 nucleotides: TGCGCCAGCAGGCTAGGCAGGGCAGGCCAGCCCCAGCATTTT. This encodes CASRLGRAGQPQHF. V and J are TRBV10-2 and TRBJ1-5; D is perhaps TRBD1 (5 bases). The CDR3 consists of 14 residues. V was clipped by 6 bases and J by 7 bases, with 16 bases between them. CDR1 and CDR2 from the germline V gene are WSHSY and SAAADI.

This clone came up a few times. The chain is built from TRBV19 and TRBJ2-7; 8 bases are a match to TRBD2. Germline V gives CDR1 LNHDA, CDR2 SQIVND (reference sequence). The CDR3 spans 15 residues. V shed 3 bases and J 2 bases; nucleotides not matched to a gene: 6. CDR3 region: CASSINPGGTYEQYF. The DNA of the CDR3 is TGTGCCAGTAGTATCAACCCGGGAGGGACCTACGAGCAGTACTTC.

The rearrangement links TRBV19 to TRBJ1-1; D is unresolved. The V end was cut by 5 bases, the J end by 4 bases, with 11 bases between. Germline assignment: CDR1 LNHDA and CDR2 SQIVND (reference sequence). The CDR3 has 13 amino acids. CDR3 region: CASSAPTTTEAFF. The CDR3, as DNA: TGTGCCAGTAGTGCCCCAACAACCACTGAAGCTTTCTTT.

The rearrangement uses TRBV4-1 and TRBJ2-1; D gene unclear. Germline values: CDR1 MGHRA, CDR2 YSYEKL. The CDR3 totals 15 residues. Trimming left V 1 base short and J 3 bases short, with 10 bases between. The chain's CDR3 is CASSQAGNGYNEQFF. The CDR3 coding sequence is TGCGCCAGCAGCCAAGCAGGCAACGGCTACAATGAGCAGTTCTTC.

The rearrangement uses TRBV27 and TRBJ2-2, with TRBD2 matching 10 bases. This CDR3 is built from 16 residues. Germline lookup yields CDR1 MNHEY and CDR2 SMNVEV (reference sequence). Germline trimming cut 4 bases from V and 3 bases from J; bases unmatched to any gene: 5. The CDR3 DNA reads TGTGCCAGCAGTTCTCTAGCGGGAGTATACACCGGGGAGCTGTTTTTT. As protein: CASSSLAGVYTGELFF.

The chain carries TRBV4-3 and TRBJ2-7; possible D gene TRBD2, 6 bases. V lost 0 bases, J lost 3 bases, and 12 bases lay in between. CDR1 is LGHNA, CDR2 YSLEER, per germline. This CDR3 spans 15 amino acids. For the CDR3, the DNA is TGCGCCAGCAGCCAAGATGGAGGGGACTTCTACGAGCAGTACTTC. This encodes CASSQDGGDFYEQYF.

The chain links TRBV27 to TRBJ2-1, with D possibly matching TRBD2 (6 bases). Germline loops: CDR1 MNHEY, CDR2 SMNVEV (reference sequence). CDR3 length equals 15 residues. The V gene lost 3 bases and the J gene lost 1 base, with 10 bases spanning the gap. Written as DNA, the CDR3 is TGTGCCAGCAGTTTTGTCAGCGGGTCCTACAATGAGCAGTTCTTC. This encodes CASSFVSGSYNEQFF.

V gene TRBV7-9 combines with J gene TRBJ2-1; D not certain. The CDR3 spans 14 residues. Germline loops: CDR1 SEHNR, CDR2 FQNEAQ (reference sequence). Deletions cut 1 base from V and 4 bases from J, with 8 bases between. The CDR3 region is CASSLDTTYNEQFF. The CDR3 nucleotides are TGTGCCAGCAGCTTAGATACTACGTACAATGAGCAGTTCTTC.

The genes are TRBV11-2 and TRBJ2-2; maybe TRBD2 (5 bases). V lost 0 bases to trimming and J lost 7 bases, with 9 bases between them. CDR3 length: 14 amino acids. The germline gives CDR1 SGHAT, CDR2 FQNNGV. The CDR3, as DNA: TGTGCCAGCAGCTTAGAACTAGGTATCGGGGAGCTGTTTTTT. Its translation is CASSLELGIGELFF.

This chain's CDR3 is CASPSGTTDTQYF. The CDR3 nucleotides read TGTGCCAGCCCCAGCGGGACGACAGATACGCAGTATTTT. This chain links TRBV6-5 with TRBJ2-3, with 7 bases matching TRBD2. J was trimmed by 3 bases and V by 8 bases; bases with no gene match: 5. Per germline, CDR1 MNHEY and CDR2 SVGAGI. The CDR3 spans 13 residues.

CDR3 sequence reads: CASSATGQTYEQYF. The CDR3 DNA follows: TGTGCCAGCAGCGCGACAGGCCAGACCTACGAGCAGTACTTC. The chain links TRBV3-1 (or the pseudogene TRBV3-2) to TRBJ2-7; D is perhaps TRBD1 (6 bases). The length of the CDR3 is 14 residues. The germline gives CDR1 LGHDT, CDR2 YNNKEL (reference sequence). Trimming shortened V by 5 bases and J by 2 bases, and 13 bases separated the two germline ends.

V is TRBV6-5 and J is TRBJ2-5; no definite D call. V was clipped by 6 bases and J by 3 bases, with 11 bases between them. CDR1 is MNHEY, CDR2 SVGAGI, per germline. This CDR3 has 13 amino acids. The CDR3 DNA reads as TGTGCCAGCAGCCATGACTGGGAAGAGACCCAGTACTTC. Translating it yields CASSHDWEETQYF.

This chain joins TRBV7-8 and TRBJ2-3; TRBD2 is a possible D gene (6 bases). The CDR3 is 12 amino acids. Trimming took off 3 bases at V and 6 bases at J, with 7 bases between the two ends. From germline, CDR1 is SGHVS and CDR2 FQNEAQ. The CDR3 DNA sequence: TGTGCCAGCAGCTTTGGAGGGGATACGCAGTATTTT. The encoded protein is CASSFGGDTQYF.

CDR3 amino acids: CASSQMLAGGNTGELFF. In DNA, the CDR3 is TGCGCCAGCAGCCAAATGCTAGCGGGGGGGAACACCGGGGAGCTGTTTTTT. The chain is built from TRBV4-3 and TRBJ2-2; 11 bases match TRBD2. V was clipped by 2 bases and J by 1 base; unmatched bases: 3. The CDR3 is 17 residues long. CDR1 and CDR2 (germline): LGHNA, YSLEER.

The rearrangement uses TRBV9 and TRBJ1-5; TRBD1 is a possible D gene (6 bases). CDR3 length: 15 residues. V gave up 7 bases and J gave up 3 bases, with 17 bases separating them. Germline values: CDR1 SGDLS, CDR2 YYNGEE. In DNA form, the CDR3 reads TGTGCCAGCGGTGAGGGGGTAGAGGACAATCAGCCCCAGCATTTT. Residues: CASGEGVEDNQPQHF. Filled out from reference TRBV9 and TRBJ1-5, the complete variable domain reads DSGVTQTPKHLITATGQRVTLRCSPRSGDLSVYWYQQSLDQGLQFLIQYYNGEERAKGNILERFSAQQFPDLHSELNLSSLELGDSALYFCASGEGVEDNQPQHFGDGTRLSIL.

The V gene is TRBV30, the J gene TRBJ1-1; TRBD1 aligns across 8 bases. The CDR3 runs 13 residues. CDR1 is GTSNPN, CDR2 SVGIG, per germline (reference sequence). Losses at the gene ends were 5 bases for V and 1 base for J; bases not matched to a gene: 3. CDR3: CAWCGQGNTEAFF. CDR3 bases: TGTGCCTGGTGCGGACAGGGGAACACTGAAGCTTTCTTT. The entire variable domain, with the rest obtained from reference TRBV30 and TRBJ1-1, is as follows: SQTIHQWPATLVQPVGSPLSLECTVEGTSNPNLYWYRQAAGRGLQLLFYSVGIGQISSEVPQNLSASRPQDRQFILSSKKLLLSDSGFYLCAWCGQGNTEAFFGQGTRLTVV.

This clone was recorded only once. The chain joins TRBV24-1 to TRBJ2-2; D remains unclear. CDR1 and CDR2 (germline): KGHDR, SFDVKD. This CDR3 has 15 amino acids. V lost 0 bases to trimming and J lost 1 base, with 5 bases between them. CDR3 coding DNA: TGTGCCACCAGTGATTTGAAACAGAACACCGGGGAGCTGTTTTTT. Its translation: CATSDLKQNTGELFF.

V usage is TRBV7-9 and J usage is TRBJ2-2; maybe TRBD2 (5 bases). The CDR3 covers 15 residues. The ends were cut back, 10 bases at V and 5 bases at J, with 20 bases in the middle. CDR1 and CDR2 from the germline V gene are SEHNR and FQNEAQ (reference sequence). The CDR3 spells CAIQLAALGTGELFF. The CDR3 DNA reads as TGTGCCATACAGCTAGCTGCTTTGGGGACCGGGGAGCTGTTTTTT.